These 3 T cell receptor beta chains were sequenced from one sample in a study of blood T cell repertoires in COVID-19. Clones were read by immunoSEQ multiplex PCR, and TCRdb kept only the in-frame ones, dropping some. This table has about 58,000 clones, around 89% appearing once. The source material was peripheral blood. These receptor sequences come from a woman in her sixties with active COVID-19.

V gene TRBV20-1 combines with J gene TRBJ2-1, with 12 bases lining up with TRBD2. The CDR3 is 14 residues long. The germline gives CDR1 DFQATT, CDR2 SNEGSKA (reference sequence). V was pared by 3 bases and J by 13 bases, with 10 bases of the junction left unmatched. CDR3 loop: CSASGASGGAHQFF. The CDR3 bases are TGCAGTGCTAGTGGGGCTAGCGGGGGGGCGCATCAGTTCTTC.

Worth noting for this clone: Germline and junction disagree at one end, which may indicate a read error. CDR3 sequence: CASREDRGYGNQPQHF. For the CDR3, the DNA is TGTGCCAGCAGAGAAGACAGGGGGTACGGCAATCAGCCCCAGCATTTT. V usage is TRBV2 and J usage is TRBJ1-5; TRBD1 matches 9 bases. Germline CDR1 is SNHLY and CDR2 is FYNNEI. The CDR3 covers 16 residues.

V and J are TRBV5-1 and TRBJ2-7; D remains unclear. Germline V gives CDR1 SGHRS, CDR2 YFSETQ. Trimming took off 4 bases at V and 6 bases at J, with 11 bases between the two ends. There are 12 residues in the CDR3. CDR3 coding DNA: TGCGCCAGCAGCCCCTTCGGTGGCGAGCAGTACTTC. It specifies CASSPFGGEQYF.